This TCR beta chain came from a study of T cell changes during pregnancy in multiple sclerosis. Profiling relied on immunoSEQ multiplex PCR, and the TCRdb table lists in-frame clones only, not all of them. This sample has about 40,000 clones, with about 90% found just once. The sample was CD4+ T cells from peripheral blood mononuclear cells, taken in the third trimester of pregnancy. The sequence was obtained from a female donor in good health, enrolled as a control in a pregnancy study.

CDR3 loop: CASSQNRAGHNEQFF. The DNA of the CDR3 is TGTGCCAGCAGTCAGAACAGGGCGGGTCACAATGAGCAGTTCTTC. J is TRBJ2-1 and V is TRBV2, with a weak D call TRBD1 (6 bases). Germline V CDR1 and CDR2: SNHLY, FYNNEI. V lost 5 bases and J 5 bases, leaving 16 bases between the germline ends. The CDR3 is 15 amino acids.